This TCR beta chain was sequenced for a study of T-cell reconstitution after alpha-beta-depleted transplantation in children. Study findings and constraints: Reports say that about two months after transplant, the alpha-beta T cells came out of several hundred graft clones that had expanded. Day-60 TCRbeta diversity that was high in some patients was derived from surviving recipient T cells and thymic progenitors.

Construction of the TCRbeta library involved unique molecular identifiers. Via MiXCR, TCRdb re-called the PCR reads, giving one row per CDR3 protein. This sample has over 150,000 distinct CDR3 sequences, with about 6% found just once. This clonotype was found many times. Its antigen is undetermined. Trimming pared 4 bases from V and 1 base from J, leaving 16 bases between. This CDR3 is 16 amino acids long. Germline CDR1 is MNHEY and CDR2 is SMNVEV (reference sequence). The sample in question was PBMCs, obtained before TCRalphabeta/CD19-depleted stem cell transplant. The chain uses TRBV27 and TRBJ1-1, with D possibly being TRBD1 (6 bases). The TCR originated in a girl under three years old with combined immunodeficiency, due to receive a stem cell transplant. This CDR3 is CASSSYSRGENTEAFF. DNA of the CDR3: TGTGCCAGCAGTTCCTATTCCAGGGGTGAGAACACTGAAGCTTTCTTT.